This T cell receptor (beta chain) was identified in a study of cytomegalovirus exposure and HLA in healthy donors. Vbeta (60) and Jbeta (13) primers were used in the PCR. The data were produced by immunoSEQ multiplex PCR, yet TCRdb's version contains in-frame clones alone and is incomplete. The sample holds some 96,000 clones, more than 75% seen once. Note on this clone: Antigen specificity is unknown.

General study points: Because they were indistinguishable, some V segments, including TRBV6-2 and TRBV6-3, were excluded.

J was trimmed by 5 bases and V by 8 bases; bases with no gene match: 12. The CDR3 runs 17 residues. Germline loops: CDR1 SEHNR, CDR2 FQNEAQ (reference sequence). Sample: PBMCs. The sequence was collected from a woman aged 55-69 years in good health and CMV-seronegative. The chain has TRBV7-9 and TRBJ2-3; 14 nucleotides align to TRBD2. The CDR3 loop is CASLGLAGESLLDTQYF. The CDR3 region has the DNA TGTGCCAGCTTGGGACTAGCGGGAGAGAGTCTCTTAGATACGCAGTATTTT.